The rows below give T cell receptor beta chains drawn from one sample of a study of blood T cells in healthy people across ages. TCRdb re-derived calls from the 5' RACE reads in MiXCR, one entry per CDR3 protein. The data show 1.5 million or so distinct CDR3 sequences, under 55% seen once. The sequenced sample consisted of blood. All receptors derive from a young woman in good health. The CDR3 runs from the conserved cysteine through the conserved F or W. The D gene is left open where the match is weak. Some rows mark clone size as missing; the rest say once, few, many or name a class of expanded clone.

size: once
J: TRBJ1-2
V: TRBV20-1
D: -
CDR3: CSAPKFRARGYGYTF
DNA: TGCAGTGCTCCCAAGTTCAGGGCCAGGGGATATGGCTACACCTTC

size: many
J: TRBJ2-3
V: TRBV6-2/TRBV6-3
D: -
CDR3: CASRRSTDTQYF
DNA: TGTGCCAGCAGACGTAGCACAGATACGCAGTATTTT

size: many
J: TRBJ2-5
V: TRBV29-1
D: -
CDR3: CSVEARQTQYF
DNA: TGCAGCGTTGAAGCCCGGCAGACCCAGTACTTC

size: -
J: TRBJ1-5
V: TRBV20-1
D: TRBD1
CDR3: CSAPGQGNQPQHF
DNA: TGCAGTGCTCCGGGACAGGGGAATCAGCCCCAGCATTTT

size: few
J: TRBJ2-7
V: TRBV4-1
D: -
CDR3: CASRRIIAVPYNEQYF
DNA: TGCGCCAGCAGGCGTATTATAGCGGTGCCCTACAATGAGCAGTACTTC

size: -
J: TRBJ2-5
V: TRBV2
D: -
CDR3: CASSDGRGETQYF
DNA: TGTGCCAGCAGTGATGGGAGAGGAGAGACCCAGTACTTC

size: -
J: TRBJ2-5
V: TRBV20-1
D: TRBD2
CDR3: CSAILLAGVLPETQYF
DNA: TGCAGTGCTATTCTACTAGCGGGAGTCCTACCGGAGACCCAGTACTTC

size: few
J: TRBJ2-1
V: TRBV9
D: TRBD2
CDR3: CASSVVGGRSSYNEQFF
DNA: TGTGCCAGCAGCGTAGTGGGCGGGAGGAGCTCCTACAATGAGCAGTTCTTC

size: few
J: TRBJ1-1
V: TRBV5-1
D: -
CDR3: CASSEPQGKYTEAFF
DNA: TGCGCCAGCAGCGAGCCCCAGGGAAAGTACACTGAAGCTTTCTTT

size: -
J: TRBJ1-4
V: TRBV7-2
D: -
CDR3: CASSARAGDEKLFF
DNA: TGTGCCAGCAGCGCGCGGGCCGGGGATGAAAAACTGTTTTTT

size: few
J: TRBJ1-2
V: TRBV11-2
D: TRBD1
CDR3: CASSLAPWDRGSLEYGYTF
DNA: TGTGCCAGCAGCTTAGCCCCGTGGGACAGGGGCTCGCTGGAATATGGCTACACCTTC

size: -
J: TRBJ2-5
V: TRBV10-3
D: -
CDR3: CAISDRGMPQETQYF
DNA: TGTGCCATCAGTGACCGGGGAATGCCCCAAGAGACCCAGTACTTC

size: few
J: TRBJ2-3
V: TRBV20-1
D: -
CDR3: CSARNRVRASDTQYF
DNA: TGCAGTGCTAGAAACCGGGTCAGAGCATCAGATACGCAGTATTTT

size: -
J: TRBJ2-7
V: TRBV11-2
D: -
CDR3: CASNLHNEQYF
DNA: TGTGCCAGCAACTTACATAATGAGCAGTACTTC

size: -
J: TRBJ2-1
V: TRBV5-1
D: -
CDR3: CASRVDGWSYNEQFF
DNA: TGCGCCAGCAGGGTTGACGGGTGGTCCTACAATGAGCAGTTCTTC

size: few
J: TRBJ2-7
V: TRBV6-1
D: -
CDR3: CASSEAFLAAGTEQYF
DNA: TGTGCCAGCAGTGAAGCTTTCCTAGCAGCCGGTACCGAGCAGTACTTC